Here is one TCR beta chain with its context. Its antigen is unknown. No per-base quality is available; no much larger clone lies one base away. This entry comes from a study of cytomegalovirus exposure and HLA in healthy donors (dated by TCRdb to 2016 to 2017). Regarding the study in general: An earlier analysis of several hundred of the donors reported 250 to 350 Gb of sequence data and some 120 million unique TCR beta sequences from 150 million to 200 million T cells. An early release covering about 600 HLA-typed donors comprised 250 to 350 gigabases of sequencing data and 85 million to 100 million unique TCR sequences. Among the roughly 400 genotyped donors, approximately 82% belonged to the genetic ancestry cluster associated with self-reported Caucasian donors. The study was designed to test whether signatures of past pathogen exposure could be identified by cataloging public T cell receptors. Using immunosequencing, the study profiled T cell repertoires from around 670 subjects and related those repertoires to cytomegalovirus serostatus. In addition to the first cohort of 500 to 850 subjects, a separate validation cohort of approximately 110 different subjects was used. To predict cytomegalovirus infection status, the study combined high-throughput TCR immunosequencing, statistical association of individual TCRs with disease status, and machine learning. In a later analysis, previously published TCR beta repertoires from 550 to 700 donors were re-analyzed and high-resolution HLA genotyping was added so that TCR occurrence patterns could be studied. The later analysis used no new phenotypic data to find candidate immune exposures, relying instead on TCR beta sequences and their occurrence across donors. An earlier analysis of nearly 600 of the donors applied high-throughput TCR beta sequencing to assess whether each TCR beta V gene segment acted as functional or pseudogenic. Donor age, sex, ethnicity and CMV serostatus were collected together with the repertoire data. Genome-wide SNP genotypes for about 55% of the roughly 670 donors were used in a later genetic analysis, which treated that subset as a discovery cohort. All discovery cohort repertoires had been generated on a single sequencing platform. HLA typing covered class I and class II loci at four-digit resolution. The number of typed donors differed by locus: about 629-630 for A, B, C, DRB1 and DQB1; 500 to 550 for DQA1; around 610 for DPA1; and around 490 for DPB1. Four to six DR-DQ haplotypes were handled as single units for association and clustering because linkage in the cohort was strong. Among about 410 genotyped donors of the cohort, an average of roughly 230,000 unique TCR beta nucleotide sequences was sequenced per donor, of which 15% to 20% were non-productive. Overall study results and their limits: While some public TCRs were present in many individuals, most TCR sequences turned up only very rarely across donors. Correlated functional status among segregating V segments might be attributable to linkage disequilibrium, but an unknown experimental factor could not be ruled out. Because HLA typing was unavailable for some donors at each locus, only the typed subset was used in association tests. Roughly uniform sequencing depth across donors was assumed in presence/absence analyses, although this assumption may not hold. Some IMGT-functional V segments, including TRBV6-2 and TRBV6-3, could not be distinguished by the 87-base-pair reads and were therefore excluded. Only TCR beta chains were sequenced in this cohort, and the absence of alpha or paired-chain data limited detectable features. In vitro tests confirmed that a few of the cytomegalovirus-associated TCR beta chains recognize cytomegalovirus antigens. In an earlier analysis of fewer than 700 of the donors, most TCR beta V segments appeared in productive rearrangements about 90% or about 30% of the time, broadly matching IMGT annotations. Compared with the roughly 670-donor mean, donors in an Asian-associated ancestry cluster had fewer N-insertions in productive TCRs, according to a later genetic analysis. A total of fewer than 200 TCR beta chains were listed by the study as associated with cytomegalovirus. Strong co-occurrence of HLA alleles, especially DR and DQ, made assigning TCR associations to individual alleles difficult. A later genetic analysis associated a missense DCLRE1C variant with V-gene and J-gene trimming of TCR beta chains, and an independent cohort replicated the association. According to a later analysis, TCR association rates differed among HLA loci, with DRB1 alleles showing the most associated TCRs and HLA-C alleles showing the fewest. The sequencing pipeline was judged likely to have produced a cluster of highly shared sequence variants as a technical artifact. A later analysis associated around 16,000 TCR beta sequences with specific HLA alleles at a false discovery rate of 0.05. A later analysis reported that several top co-occurrence clusters appeared linked to parvovirus B19, influenza, CMV and Epstein-Barr virus. A further reported finding was that TCR beta sequences accurately predicted the HLA-A and HLA-B alleles for most subjects in the first cohort. In a later analysis, HLA-associated TCR beta chains showed more clonal expansion and lower generation probabilities than non-associated chains that were equally common. The earlier analysis of some 560 of the donors excluded 15 to 20 rarely observed V segments, including chromosome 9 orphons, because counts were too low. According to a later analysis, most CMV-associated TCR beta chains appeared to be HLA-restricted, and the HLA associations seemed to be driven largely by CMV exposure. The classifier was reported to diagnose cytomegalovirus status with high specificity and sensitivity in both the original cohort and the validation cohort. Immune exposure information for the cohort was limited to CMV serostatus. The authors suggested that the approach could potentially be extended to other disease states and immunological phenotypes.

Library generation was performed with the immunoSEQ multiplex PCR assay. For the multiplex PCR, a mixture combining 60 forward primers for TCR Vbeta segments and 13 reverse primers for TCR Jbeta segments was used. A multiplex PCR assay on genomic DNA amplified the CDR3 region of rearranged TCR beta genes. The Illumina HiSeq System was used to sequence the amplified TCR beta libraries as 87-base-pair reads. Concerning the study's data processing: Across the 600 to 700 repertoires, a later analysis counted 75 million to 90 million unique TCR beta chains, around 10 million of which were shared by at least two donors. A nearest-neighbor algorithm error-corrected the raw reads and collapsed the reads into unique sequences, merging closely related sequences to remove PCR and sequencing errors. To assign V, D and J gene segments, CDR3 sequences were aligned to IMGT reference sequences. For a sequence to be retained, a match of at least six nucleotides was required to both a V gene segment and a J gene segment. Rearrangements were called productive when the CDR3 lacked stop codons and stayed in frame with V and J; all others were non-productive. CDR3 was defined by IMGT convention, running from the second conserved V-encoded cysteine to the conserved J-encoded phenylalanine. Sequences without an unambiguous match to a single V gene segment were excluded from the earlier analysis of several hundred of the donors. An earlier analysis of a few hundred of the donors called V segments functional above 56.7% productive rearrangements and segregating when the between-donor standard deviation exceeded 5%. A statistical classification framework was developed to diagnose cytomegalovirus status using the catalog of TCR beta chain sequences. V and J gene assignment, in a later analysis, came from comparing TCR nucleotide sequences with IMGT/GENE-DB human TR gene sequences. In a later analysis, CDR3 sequences and most-parsimonious VDJ recombination scenarios were assigned using the TCRdist pipeline. In a later analysis, every TCR beta chain was defined by the combination of its CDR3 amino acid sequence and its V-gene family, and reads without a unique V-gene family were dropped. A later analysis removed over 500 highly shared, low-generation-probability nucleotide sequences to deal with suspected cross-contamination and a sequencing artifact. In a later analysis, a clonal expansion index was calculated for each public chain from normalized within-repertoire ranks of inferred template counts. Generation probabilities in a later analysis came from a VDJ recombination model fitted to out-of-frame rearrangements, and those results were checked against IGoR. Hypergeometric tests were used in a later analysis to score TCR-TCR, TCR-HLA and TCR-CMV co-occurrence, with a repertoire-size bias correction applied to the TCR pairs. False discovery rates were estimated in a later analysis by permuting HLA or CMV assignments 20 times. In a later analysis, co-occurring TCRs were grouped using DBSCAN, and TCRdist sequence similarity was added for clustering within HLA-allele-positive subsets. Co-occurrence clustering excluded repertoires with fewer than 30,000 or more than 120,000 public chains, plus five with anomalous nucleotide sharing. The immuneACCESS repertoire file appears here via TCRdb, limited to in-frame rearrangements. These files lack a portion of the clones; in checked studies, under half of the deficit traces to unresolved V genes, and the cause of the others is not known. V and J calls and clone size come straight from that table; D and trimming were deduced from the DNA. The table for this sample lists 68,000 or so clones; about 81% of them were counted only once. The biggest ten clones account for around 6.3% of the sample.

Germline trimming: 4 bases from V, 3 bases from J; junction bases outside gene matches: 7. CDR1 and CDR2 were assigned from the germline V gene (reference sequence) as SGHNT and YYREEE. The CDR3, cysteine through phenylalanine, is 15 amino acids long. Only the CDR3 DNA is retained, 45 bases long and in frame from the first base. In total, approximately 610 healthy bone marrow donors made up the cohort. All cohort members were sampled while nominally healthy, although unrecorded immune exposures were likely present. Of the roughly 630 cohort members, roughly 290 had a positive CMV serostatus and approximately 370 had a negative one, while no CMV serostatus was recorded for the donor. Every donor gave a peripheral blood sample, and the peripheral blood mononuclear cells from that sample were used for TCR beta sequencing. Genomic DNA extraction from the blood cell samples was performed with the Qiagen DNeasy Blood Extraction Kit.

The sequence was obtained from a human donor in good health. The rearrangement joined TRBV5-4 to TRBJ1-2, and TRBD1 aligns with 9 junction nucleotides. Sample: PBMCs. In nucleotide form, the sequence is TGTGCCAGCAGCGCCCCGCGGGACAGGGACTATGGCTACACCTTC. This sequence encodes CASSAPRDRDYGYTF.